The present T cell receptor beta chain was sequenced within a study of blood T cell repertoires in COVID-19 (dated by TCRdb to the early 2020s). For context, the study as a whole: Collaborator samples came from the United States, Italy and Spain and covered acute and convalescent phases of COVID-19. The material from the prospective study consisted of cDNA or gDNA derived from T cells, B-cell-depleted T cells, or PBMCs. The dataset comprised deeply sampled blood TCRbeta repertoires from subjects exposed to, actively infected with, or recovered from COVID-19. The repertoires were released in a freely available public database intended as a resource for research on the immune response to SARS-CoV-2. The samples were drawn from the first 160 participants of the ongoing ImmuneRACE study and from about 1,200 subjects provided by 6 global collaborators. A de-identified subject ID, COVID-19 status, age in years and sex were almost always included in the sample metadata. HLA class I and class II types, where available, came from metadata supplied by the sample provider rather than from assay-based typing. Overall study results and their limits: The quantity of clinical and demographic metadata differed by source and by participant and was supplied without curation.

TCRbeta CDR3 regions were amplified from genomic DNA using the immunoSEQ Assay, a bias-controlled multiplex PCR. Concerning the study's data processing: The number of nucleated cells in each sample was estimated by amplification of reference gene primers within the assay. Sequence reads were collapsed and filtered to measure the absolute abundance of every unique TCRbeta CDR3 rearrangement. Productive Simpson clonality was computed per sample as the square root of Simpson's diversity index over productive rearrangements. TCRdb took over this immuneACCESS table, retaining in-frame rearrangements with V and J assigned. Such tables are incomplete; in checked studies, under half of the missing clones stem from an unresolved V gene, and the remainder is unexplained. V, J and clone size derive from that table, while D and trimming were established from the DNA sequence. This sample gives approximately 90,000 clones in total; 75% to 85% of them show up just once. Over 15% of the sample is taken by the ten largest.

With respect to this clone: Its antigen specificity is not known. Base quality data are lacking; no much larger clone is found one base away.

The collaborating institutions used their own protocols to collect whole blood in K2EDTA tubes. For TCRbeta analysis, collaborators shipped samples in one of three forms: frozen whole blood, isolated PBMCs, or DNA extracted from either of those sample types. Trimmed from V: 6 bases; trimmed from J: 7 bases; junction bases lacking a gene match: 5. The CDR3, cysteine through phenylalanine, is 14 amino acids long. Only the CDR3 portion is preserved as DNA: 42 bases, with reading frame beginning at the first base. The germline V gene gives CDR1 as MNHEY and CDR2 as SVGAGI. This receptor was obtained from a woman aged 80 or over with acute or convalescent COVID-19. The V gene is TRBV6-5 and the J gene is TRBJ2-1; 11 of the junction bases match TRBD2. Specimen: peripheral blood. CDR3 protein: CASRLAGGRNEQFF. The nucleotide sequence reads TGTGCCAGCAGATTAGCGGGAGGGCGGAATGAGCAGTTCTTC.